This T cell receptor (beta chain) was captured by sequencing in a study of T-cell memory formation after mild COVID-19. This clonotype was observed a few times. TCRdb independently ran MiXCR on the 5' RACE reads; one entry per CDR3 protein. The profile shows around 320,000 distinct CDR3 sequences, less than 20% of them singletons. J was trimmed by 7 bases and V by 6 bases; bases with no gene match: 4. Germline values: CDR1 ENHRY, CDR2 SYGVKD. There are 13 residues in the CDR3. Sequencing was done on a sample of PBMCs or a T cell subset sorted from them (not recorded which). This sequence was found in a man in his late teens or twenties who had mild COVID-19 (a few samples of this study predate the infection). Cell type and time point are not known. The rearrangement uses TRBV10-3 and TRBJ2-2; 8 bases are a match to TRBD2. Written as DNA, the CDR3 is TGTGCCATCAGCGGGGGGGCCTACGGGGAGCTGTTTTTT. Translated: CAISGGAYGELFF.